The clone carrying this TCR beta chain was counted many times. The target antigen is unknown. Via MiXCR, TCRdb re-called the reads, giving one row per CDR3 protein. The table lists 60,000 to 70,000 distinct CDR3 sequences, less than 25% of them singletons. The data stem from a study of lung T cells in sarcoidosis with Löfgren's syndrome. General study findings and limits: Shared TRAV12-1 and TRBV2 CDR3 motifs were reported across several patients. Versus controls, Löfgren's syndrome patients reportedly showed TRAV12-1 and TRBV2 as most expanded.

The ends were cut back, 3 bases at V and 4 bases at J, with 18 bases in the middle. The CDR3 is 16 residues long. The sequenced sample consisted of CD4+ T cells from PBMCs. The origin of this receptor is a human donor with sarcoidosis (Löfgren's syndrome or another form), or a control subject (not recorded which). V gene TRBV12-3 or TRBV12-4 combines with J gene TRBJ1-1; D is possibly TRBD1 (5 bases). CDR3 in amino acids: CASSLARSRGGTEAFF. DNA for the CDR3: TGTGCCAGCAGTTTGGCCCGTTCAAGGGGTGGCACTGAAGCTTTCTTT.